This T cell receptor beta chain appears in the sequencing data of a study of CD8+CD57+ T cells in acquired aplastic anemia. This clonotype appeared a few times. CD8+CD57+ cell expansion had been shown by flow cytometry in patients chosen for sequencing. Every one of the patients had aplastic anemia (severe, acquired). Genomic DNA, the template, was used for profiling of the TCR beta VDJ and CDR3. Using its own MiXCR run on the reads, TCRdb lists one record per CDR3 protein. The data contain about 200,000 distinct CDR3 sequences, approximately 65% of them singletons. The CDR3 spans 11 residues. Germline-derived CDR1 and CDR2 are DFQATT and SNEGSKA (reference sequence). The V gene end was trimmed by 2 bases and the J gene end by 7 bases; junction bases not matched to a gene: 1.

The clonotype was recovered from a human donor with aplastic anemia. The chain uses TRBV20-1 and TRBJ2-7, with TRBD2 matching 8 bases. The sample taken for sequencing was sorted CD4+, CD8+, or CD8+CD57+ T cells (not recorded which) from PBMCs. DNA of the CDR3: TGCAGTGCTAGACGGGGGGGGGAGCAGTACTTC. Translation: CSARRGGEQYF.